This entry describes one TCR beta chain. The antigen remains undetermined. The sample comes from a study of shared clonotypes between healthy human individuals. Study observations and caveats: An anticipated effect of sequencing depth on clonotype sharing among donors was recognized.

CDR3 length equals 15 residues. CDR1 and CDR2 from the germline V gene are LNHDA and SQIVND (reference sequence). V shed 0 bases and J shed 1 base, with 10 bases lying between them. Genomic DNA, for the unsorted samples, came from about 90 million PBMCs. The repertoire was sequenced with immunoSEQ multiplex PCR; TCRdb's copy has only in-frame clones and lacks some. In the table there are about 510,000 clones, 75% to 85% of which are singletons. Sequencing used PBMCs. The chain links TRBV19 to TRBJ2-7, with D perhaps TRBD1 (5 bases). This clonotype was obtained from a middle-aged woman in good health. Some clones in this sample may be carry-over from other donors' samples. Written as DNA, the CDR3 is TGTGCCAGTAGTATAGATGGGGCAGGGTCCTACGAGCAGTACTTC. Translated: CASSIDGAGSYEQYF. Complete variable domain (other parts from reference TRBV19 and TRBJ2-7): DGGITQSPKYLFRKEGQNVTLSCEQNLNHDAMYWYRQDPGQGLRLIYYSQIVNDFQKGDIAEGYSVSREKKESFPLTVTSAQKNPTAFYLCASSIDGAGSYEQYFGPGTRLTVT.